The 2 T cell receptor beta chains presented below share a single source sample, sequenced in a study of cytomegalovirus exposure and HLA in healthy donors. A multiplex PCR was run with 60 Vbeta primers and 13 Jbeta primers. The data were produced by immunoSEQ multiplex PCR, yet TCRdb's version contains in-frame clones alone and is incomplete. The repertoire holds 150,000 to 200,000 clones, with roughly 75% as singletons. Sequenced material: PBMCs. These receptors originate from a man aged 18-30 years in good health and CMV-seropositive.

The genes are TRBV6-1 and TRBJ1-2; D is unresolved. CDR1 is MNHNS, CDR2 SASEGT, per germline. This CDR3 spans 12 amino acids. V was pared by 6 bases and J by 2 bases, with 7 bases between. This CDR3 reads CASRTRNYGYTF. CDR3 coding DNA: TGTGCCAGCAGGACAAGGAACTATGGCTACACCTTC.

The rearrangement joins TRBV28 to TRBJ1-5; D is possibly TRBD1 (5 bases). The CDR3 has 15 residues. V lost 0 bases and J lost 4, with 10 bases in between. Germline V gene data show CDR1 as MDHEN and CDR2 as SYDVKM. CDR3 protein: CASSLWSGLNQPQHF. CDR3 nucleotides: TGTGCCAGCAGTTTATGGTCAGGGCTGAATCAGCCCCAGCATTTT. Based on the CDR3 plus reference TRBV28 and TRBJ1-5, the full variable domain is DVKVTQSSRYLVKRTGEKVFLECVQDMDHENMFWYRQDPGLGLRLIYFSYDVKMKEKGDIPEGYSVSREKKERFSLILESASTNQTSMYLCASSLWSGLNQPQHFGDGTRLSIL.